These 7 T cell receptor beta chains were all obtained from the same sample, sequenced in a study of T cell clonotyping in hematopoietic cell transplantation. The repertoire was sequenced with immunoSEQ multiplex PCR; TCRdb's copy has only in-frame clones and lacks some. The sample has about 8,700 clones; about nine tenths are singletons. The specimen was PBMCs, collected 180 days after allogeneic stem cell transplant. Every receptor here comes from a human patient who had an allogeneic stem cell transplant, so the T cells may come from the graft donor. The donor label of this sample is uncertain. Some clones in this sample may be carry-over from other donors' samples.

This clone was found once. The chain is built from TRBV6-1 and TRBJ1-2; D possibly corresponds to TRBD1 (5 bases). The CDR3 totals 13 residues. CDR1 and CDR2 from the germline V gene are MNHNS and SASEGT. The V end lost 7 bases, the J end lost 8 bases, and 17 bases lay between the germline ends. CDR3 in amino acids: CASILWGGSGYTF. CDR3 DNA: TGTGCCAGCATCCTATGGGGGGGGAGCGGCTACACCTTC.

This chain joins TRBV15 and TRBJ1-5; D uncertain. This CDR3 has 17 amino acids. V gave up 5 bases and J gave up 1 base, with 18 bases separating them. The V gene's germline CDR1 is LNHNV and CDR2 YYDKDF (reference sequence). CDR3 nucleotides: TGTGCCACCAGCTTAAAGGTGCCTAGTATAAGCAATCAGCCCCAGCATTTT. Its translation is CATSLKVPSISNQPQHF.

The CDR3 bases are TGTGCCAGCAGTGAGTACCCTGTAGAGGGAAACACCATATATTTT. Protein product: CASSEYPVEGNTIYF. V gene TRBV25-1 combines with J gene TRBJ1-3, with D hard to call. Germline V lookup: CDR1 MGHDK, CDR2 SYGVNS. This CDR3 is built from 15 residues. V was pared by 3 bases and J by 4 bases, with 13 bases between.

CDR3 residues: CASSVTGTGDTQYF. The DNA of the CDR3 is TGTGCCAGCAGCGTAACAGGGACGGGAGATACGCAGTATTTT. This chain connects TRBV9 to TRBJ2-3; weak D call: TRBD1 (6 bases). This CDR3 spans 14 amino acids. V was cut by 1 base and J by 5 bases, with 11 bases left in between. The V gene's germline CDR1 is SGDLS and CDR2 YYNGEE.

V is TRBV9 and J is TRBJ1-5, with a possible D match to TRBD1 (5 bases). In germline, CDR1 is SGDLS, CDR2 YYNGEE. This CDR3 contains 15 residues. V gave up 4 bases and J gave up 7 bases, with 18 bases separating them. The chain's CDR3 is CASSLTPGPGQPQHF. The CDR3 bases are TGTGCCAGCAGCCTTACTCCGGGACCAGGACAGCCCCAGCATTTT. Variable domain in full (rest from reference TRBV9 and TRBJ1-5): DSGVTQTPKHLITATGQRVTLRCSPRSGDLSVYWYQQSLDQGLQFLIQYYNGEERAKGNILERFSAQQFPDLHSELNLSSLELGDSALYFCASSLTPGPGQPQHFGDGTRLSIL.

As DNA, the CDR3 is TGTGCCAGCAGTGGCCCACAGGGGGCCGCTGAAGCTTTCTTT. This gives the protein CASSGPQGAAEAFF. The chain is built from TRBV27 and TRBJ1-1; 9 bases map to TRBD1. The CDR3 has 14 amino acids. With 5 bases clipped from V and 6 bases from J, the junction kept 7 bases outside the gene matches. Germline values: CDR1 MNHEY, CDR2 SMNVEV (reference sequence).

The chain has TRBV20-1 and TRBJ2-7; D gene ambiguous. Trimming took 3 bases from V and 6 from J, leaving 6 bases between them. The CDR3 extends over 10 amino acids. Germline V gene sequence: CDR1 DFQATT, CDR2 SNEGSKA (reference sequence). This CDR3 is CSASLVEQYF. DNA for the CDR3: TGCAGTGCTAGCCTTGTCGAGCAGTACTTC.